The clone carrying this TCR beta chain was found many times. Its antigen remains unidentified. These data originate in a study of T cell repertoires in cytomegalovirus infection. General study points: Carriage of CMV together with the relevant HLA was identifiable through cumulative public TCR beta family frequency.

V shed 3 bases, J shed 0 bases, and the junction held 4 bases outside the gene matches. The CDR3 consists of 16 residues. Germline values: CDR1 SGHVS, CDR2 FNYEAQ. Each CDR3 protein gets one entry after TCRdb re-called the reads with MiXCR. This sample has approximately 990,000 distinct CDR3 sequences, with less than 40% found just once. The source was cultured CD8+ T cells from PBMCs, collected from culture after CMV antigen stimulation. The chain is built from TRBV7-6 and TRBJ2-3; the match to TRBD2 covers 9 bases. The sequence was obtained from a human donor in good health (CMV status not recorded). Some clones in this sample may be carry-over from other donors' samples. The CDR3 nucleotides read TGTGCCAGCAGCTTTGCGGGGGGGATTAGCACAGATACGCAGTATTTT. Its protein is CASSFAGGISTDTQYF.